A single sample gave rise to the 9 T cell receptor beta chains below, sequenced in a study of siplizumab effects on memory and regulatory T cells. Some clones are missing from TCRdb's copy, which holds only in-frame ones; the method was immunoSEQ multiplex PCR. The sample shows approximately 75,000 clones, around 93% of them seen only once. Material for sequencing was CD8+ T cells sorted from blood. The receptor source for this set is a human donor in good health.

This chain connects TRBV19 to TRBJ2-3; tentative D call: TRBD2 (5 bases). Germline V CDR1 and CDR2: LNHDA, SQIVND (reference sequence). V was cut by 6 bases and J by 0 bases, with 13 bases left in between. The CDR3 consists of 15 residues. For the CDR3, the DNA is TGTGCCAGTAGACCGGACTTTTGGAGCACAGATACGCAGTATTTT. Its protein product is CASRPDFWSTDTQYF.

The CDR3 coding sequence is TGTGCCAGCAGCTCTCCGGTTTACGAGCAGTACTTC. Its protein is CASSSPVYEQYF. This sequence joins TRBV11-2 and TRBJ2-7; D ambiguous. The CDR3 is 12 residues long. Trimming stripped 4 bases from V and 4 bases from J, with 8 bases between. Germline V gene lookup returns CDR1 SGHAT and CDR2 FQNNGV.

The chain recombines TRBV27 with TRBJ2-7, with D perhaps matching TRBD2 (6 bases). Deletions cut 2 bases from V and 0 bases from J, with 14 bases between. This CDR3 region has 16 residues. Germline values: CDR1 MNHEY, CDR2 SMNVEV (reference sequence). Here the CDR3 DNA reads TGTGCCAGCAGTTTAGCGGGGTCAATCAGCTCCTACGAGCAGTACTTC. Its translation: CASSLAGSISSYEQYF.

The chain links TRBV7-9 to TRBJ2-5; D unresolved. V gave up 1 base and J gave up 3 bases, with 12 bases separating them. This CDR3 contains 15 residues. Germline V lookup: CDR1 SEHNR, CDR2 FQNEAQ (reference sequence). The CDR3 is CASSLGPLGEETQYF. The CDR3 DNA follows: TGTGCCAGCAGCTTAGGACCCCTCGGAGAAGAGACCCAGTACTTC.

This clone was seen a single time. The CDR3 DNA is TGTGCCAGCAGCTTGAGGGAGTGGGAAGCTTTCTTT. It encodes CASSLREWEAFF. The rearrangement joins TRBV5-6 to TRBJ1-1; D unresolved. Trimming stripped 1 base from V and 8 bases from J, with 9 bases between. The CDR3 extends over 12 amino acids. CDR1 is SGHDT, CDR2 YYEEEE, per germline.

V gene TRBV29-1 combines with J gene TRBJ1-1; D is unresolved. Trimming left V 8 bases short and J 0 bases short, with 13 bases between. The germline gives CDR1 SQVTM, CDR2 ANQGSEA. The CDR3 is 13 amino acids. Here the CDR3 reads CSINLRLNTEAFF. In DNA form, the CDR3 reads TGCAGCATCAATTTAAGGTTGAACACTGAAGCTTTCTTT. The full variable domain, its missing parts supplied by reference TRBV29-1 and TRBJ1-1, is SAVISQKPSRDICQRGTSLTIQCQVDSQVTMMFWYRQQPGQSLTLIATANQGSEATYESGFVIDKFPISRPNLTFSTLTVSNMSPEDSSIYLCSINLRLNTEAFFGQGTRLTVV.

This sequence joins TRBV7-9 and TRBJ2-5; D is unresolved. This CDR3 spans 12 amino acids. V lost 5 bases, J lost 4 bases, and 8 bases lay in between. In germline, CDR1 is SEHNR, CDR2 FQNEAQ (reference sequence). CDR3 residues: CASSHFTETQYF. In DNA, the CDR3 is TGTGCCAGCAGCCATTTTACAGAGACCCAGTACTTC. The whole variable domain, remainder taken from reference TRBV7-9 and TRBJ2-5, is DTGVSQNPRHKITKRGQNVTFRCDPISEHNRLYWYRQTLGQGPEFLTYFQNEAQLEKSRLLSDRFSAERPKGSFSTLEIQRTEQGDSAMYLCASSHFTETQYFGPGTRLLVL.

The chain has TRBV19 and TRBJ1-3, with a tentative D call TRBD1 (6 bases). The CDR3 covers 17 residues. V was pared by 2 bases and J by 2 bases, with 16 bases between. The germline CDR1 and CDR2 sequences are LNHDA and SQIVND (reference sequence). CDR3 sequence reads: CASSISYWGTPGNTIYF. As DNA, the CDR3 is TGTGCCAGTAGTATATCCTATTGGGGGACACCTGGAAACACCATATATTTT. Full variable domain (remainder filled in from reference TRBV19 and TRBJ1-3): DGGITQSPKYLFRKEGQNVTLSCEQNLNHDAMYWYRQDPGQGLRLIYYSQIVNDFQKGDIAEGYSVSREKKESFPLTVTSAQKNPTAFYLCASSISYWGTPGNTIYFGEGSWLTVV.

This rearrangement joins TRBV6-1 to TRBJ2-1; 7 bases are shared with TRBD2. CDR3 length equals 16 residues. The junction had 10 bases not matched to a gene; V was cut back by 1 base and J by 7 bases. The germline CDR1 and CDR2 sequences are MNHNS and SASEGT. CDR3 in DNA: TGTGCCAGCAGTGAAGATGGGAGCGGGGATCTGAATGAGCAGTTCTTC. Protein sequence: CASSEDGSGDLNEQFF.